The next 25 T cell receptor beta chains were all read from a single sample in a study of immune evolution from preneoplasia to lung adenocarcinoma (dated by TCRdb to about 2021). Library generation was performed with the immunoSEQ multiplex PCR assay. Held by TCRdb, this immuneACCESS table contains in-frame sequences only and omits some clones. Under half of the omission traces to an unresolved V gene where checked; the cause of the rest is unknown. This sample gives about 4,900 clones in total; 85% to 90% of them show up just once. The ten largest make up around 2% of the sample. Sequencing used FFPE atypical adenomatous hyperplasia tissue from the lung. The sample's cell subset or site label, decoded: atypical adenomatous hyperplasia (AAH), lung preneoplasia. The receptors shown here come from a person between 70 and 80 years old with lung adenocarcinoma.

The J gene is TRBJ1-1, the V gene TRBV7-9; D ambiguous. CDR1 is SEHNR, CDR2 FQNEAQ, per germline (reference sequence). V dropped 5 bases and J dropped 1 base, with 8 bases sitting between them. CDR3 length: 13 residues. This CDR3 is CASSLGSNTEAFF. The DNA for the CDR3 is TGTGCCAGCAGCCTCGGGTCGAACACTGAAGCTTTCTTT.

Regarding this clone: Other DNA sequences in the same sample also yield this CDR3. The chain links TRBV4-2 to TRBJ2-6; D gene unclear. Trimming pared 4 bases from V and 7 bases from J, leaving 17 bases between. In germline, CDR1 is LGHNA, CDR2 YNFKEQ. The CDR3 is 16 residues long. The CDR3 DNA sequence: TGTGCCAGCAGCCCCCGGGCAGCGAACGGAGCCAACGTCCTGACTTTC. This sequence encodes CASSPRAANGANVLTF.

This chain links TRBV11-3 with TRBJ2-5; D may be TRBD1 or TRBD2 (5 bases each). CDR3 length: 13 amino acids. Germline V CDR1 and CDR2: SGHNT, YENEEA. V was clipped by 1 base and J by 2 bases, with 5 bases between them. CDR3 bases: TGTGCCAGCAGCTTAGGGGGGCAAGAGACCCAGTACTTC. As protein: CASSLGGQETQYF.

The gene calls are TRBV19 and TRBJ1-1; D perhaps matches TRBD1 (5 bases). The CDR3 has 15 residues. CDR1 is LNHDA and CDR2 is SQIVND in the germline V gene (reference sequence). V lost 3 bases and J 5 bases, leaving 16 bases between the germline ends. CDR3 coding DNA: TGTGCCAGTAGTATGGGGAACAGGCACGGGACTGAAGCTTTCTTT. As protein: CASSMGNRHGTEAFF. The variable domain in full, with the rest retrieved from reference TRBV19 and TRBJ1-1, is DGGITQSPKYLFRKEGQNVTLSCEQNLNHDAMYWYRQDPGQGLRLIYYSQIVNDFQKGDIAEGYSVSREKKESFPLTVTSAQKNPTAFYLCASSMGNRHGTEAFFGQGTRLTVV.

This chain joins TRBV27 and TRBJ2-7; 8 bases fit TRBD2. From germline, CDR1 is MNHEY and CDR2 SMNVEV (reference sequence). The CDR3 consists of 15 residues. V lost 3 bases to trimming and J lost 3 bases; unmatched junction nucleotides: 7. This CDR3 is CASSFASGSIYEQYF. The CDR3 DNA sequence: TGTGCCAGCAGTTTCGCGAGCGGGAGCATCTACGAGCAGTACTTC.

This chain connects TRBV21-1 to TRBJ1-2; TRBD1 is the table's D call, not checked against the DNA. TRBV21-1 is labeled a pseudogene. CDR3 size: 15 residues. The CDR3 spells CASSKTGEVGYGYTF. The CDR3 DNA is TGTGCCAGCAGCAAAACAGGGGAGGTGGGCTATGGCTACACCTTC.

CDR3 region: CASSERAGNTDTQYF. The CDR3 nucleotides are TGTGCCAGCAGTGAAAGGGCGGGGAACACAGATACGCAGTATTTT. The rearrangement links TRBV2 to TRBJ2-3; the D gene is possibly TRBD2 (6 bases). Trimming pared 2 bases from V and 2 bases from J, leaving 11 bases between. The CDR3 has 15 amino acids. CDR1 and CDR2 from the germline V gene are SNHLY and FYNNEI.

The genes are TRBV14 and TRBJ2-1; perhaps TRBD1 as D (6 bases). This CDR3 is built from 18 residues. V was pared by 1 base and J by 3 bases, with 19 bases between. Germline CDR1 and CDR2: SGHDN and FVKESK. CDR3 protein: CASSQGVLPQGFYNEQFF. DNA for the CDR3: TGTGCCAGCAGCCAAGGGGTACTCCCGCAGGGGTTCTACAATGAGCAGTTCTTC.

The chain uses TRBV9 and TRBJ1-3; no firm D call. V was pared by 4 bases and J by 0 bases, with 14 bases between. The CDR3 sequence is 16 residues long. Germline CDR1 and CDR2: SGDLS and YYNGEE. The CDR3 bases are TGTGCCAGCAGCCCCCGGGATTTAAGCTCTGGAAACACCATATATTTT. It encodes CASSPRDLSSGNTIYF.

The rearrangement links TRBV28 to TRBJ1-2, with 7 bases identical to TRBD1. Trimming took 6 bases from V and 4 from J; bases not matched to a gene: 11. Germline CDR1 MDHEN, CDR2 SYDVKM. The CDR3 runs to 15 residues. The CDR3 is CASRLPRDRAYGYTF. DNA of the CDR3: TGTGCCAGCAGACTACCCCGGGACAGAGCCTATGGCTACACCTTC.

DNA of the CDR3: TGCAGCGCCCGACTAGCGACTAGGGGGCAGTTCTTC. This codes for CSARLATRGQFF. This sequence joins TRBV29-1 and TRBJ2-1; 8 nucleotides agree with TRBD2. Trimming cost V 7 bases and J 12 bases; bases outside gene matches: 11. The CDR3 sequence is 12 residues long. Germline assignment: CDR1 SQVTM and CDR2 ANQGSEA.

The chain recombines TRBV6-1 with TRBJ2-2; D remains unclear. Germline loops: CDR1 MNHNS, CDR2 SASEGT. Trimming pared 0 bases from V and 3 bases from J, leaving 2 bases between. The CDR3 is 13 amino acids. CDR3 DNA: TGTGCCAGCAGTGAAGCGGACACCGGGGAGCTGTTTTTT. This encodes CASSEADTGELFF.

This rearrangement joins TRBV28 to TRBJ2-3; D ambiguous. Germline assignment: CDR1 MDHEN and CDR2 SYDVKM. The germline V and J ends were trimmed by 2 bases and 5 bases, with 11 bases remaining between them. The CDR3 runs 14 residues. CDR3 nucleotide sequence: TGTGCCAGCAGTTTACTACAATTTGGAGATACGCAGTATTTT. Encoded protein: CASSLLQFGDTQYF. The full variable domain, its missing parts supplied by reference TRBV28 and TRBJ2-3, is DVKVTQSSRYLVKRTGEKVFLECVQDMDHENMFWYRQDPGLGLRLIYFSYDVKMKEKGDIPEGYSVSREKKERFSLILESASTNQTSMYLCASSLLQFGDTQYFGPGTRLTVL.

The genes are TRBV7-9 and TRBJ1-2, with TRBD1 matching 7 bases. Germline assignment: CDR1 SEHNR and CDR2 FQNEAQ (reference sequence). The CDR3 spans 15 residues. With 5 bases clipped from V and 0 bases from J, the junction kept 6 bases outside the gene matches. CDR3: CASSPGQLSNYGYTF. For the CDR3, the DNA is TGTGCCAGCAGCCCGGGACAGCTATCTAACTATGGCTACACCTTC.

V usage is TRBV28 and J usage is TRBJ1-5; TRBD1 matches 8 bases. This CDR3 has 17 residues. Germline V gene lookup returns CDR1 MDHEN and CDR2 SYDVKM. With V trimmed by 5 bases and J by 5 bases, 14 bases remained unmatched. The CDR3 sequence is CASSPPAGQVLDQPQHF. CDR3 sequence (DNA): TGTGCCAGCAGTCCCCCCGCGGGACAGGTCCTGGATCAGCCCCAGCATTTT.

V is TRBV11-3 and J is TRBJ2-1, with unresolved D. CDR1 and CDR2 from the germline V gene are SGHNT and YENEEA. V lost 5 bases and J lost 0, with 14 bases in between. This CDR3 has 16 amino acids. The CDR3 here is CASSPRGSPSYNEQFF. The CDR3 coding sequence is TGTGCCAGCAGCCCACGAGGTTCCCCCTCCTACAATGAGCAGTTCTTC.

The chain links TRBV4-2 to TRBJ2-3; 15 bases match TRBD2. The V gene end was trimmed by 3 bases and the J gene end by 2 bases; junction bases not matched to a gene: 6. CDR1 is LGHNA and CDR2 is YNFKEQ in the germline V gene. This CDR3 region has 18 residues. Here the CDR3 DNA reads TGTGCCAGCAGCCAGCCGGGACTAGCGGGGGGTCACACAGATACGCAGTATTTT. This sequence encodes CASSQPGLAGGHTDTQYF.

This sequence joins TRBV6-1 and TRBJ1-1; no clear D. Germline CDR1 is MNHNS and CDR2 is SASEGT. Trimming shortened V by 10 bases and J by 3 bases, and 12 bases separated the two germline ends. The CDR3 totals 12 residues. CDR3 DNA: TGTGCCACGGCGCGGGGATACACTGAAGCTTTCTTT. Amino acid sequence: CATARGYTEAFF.

The V gene is TRBV5-5, the J gene TRBJ1-2; D uncertain. Germline loops: CDR1 SGHKS, CDR2 YYEKEE (reference sequence). The V end lost 1 base, the J end lost 0 bases, and 7 bases lay between the germline ends. The CDR3 is 14 residues long. DNA for the CDR3: TGTGCCAGCAGCTTGAAGCAACCTAACTATGGCTACACCTTC. Its protein is CASSLKQPNYGYTF.

This sequence joins TRBV9 and TRBJ2-4, with D possibly matching TRBD1 (6 bases). This CDR3 is 15 amino acids long. The V end lost 0 bases, the J end lost 11 bases, and 18 bases lay between the germline ends. Germline assignment: CDR1 SGDLS and CDR2 YYNGEE. CDR3 DNA: TGTGCCAGCAGCGTAGCCGCAGGGGACCAAAGGCTTCAGTACTTC. Translating it yields CASSVAAGDQRLQYF. Looking up the rest from reference TRBV9 and TRBJ2-4 gives the full variable domain: DSGVTQTPKHLITATGQRVTLRCSPRSGDLSVYWYQQSLDQGLQFLIQYYNGEERAKGNILERFSAQQFPDLHSELNLSSLELGDSALYFCASSVAAGDQRLQYFGAGTRLSVL.

The chain carries TRBV2 and TRBJ1-5; no reliable D call. The CDR3 sequence is 14 residues long. The germline V gene has CDR1 SNHLY and CDR2 FYNNEI. V dropped 3 bases and J dropped 4 bases, with 10 bases sitting between them. CDR3 nucleotides: TGTGCCAGCAGTGATTGGGCAGGAAATCAGCCCCAGCATTTT. Its protein product is CASSDWAGNQPQHF.

The chain combines TRBV5-4 with TRBJ2-1; 7 bases match TRBD2. CDR3 size: 16 residues. The germline CDR1 and CDR2 sequences are SGHNT and YYREEE (reference sequence). J was trimmed by 7 bases and V by 4 bases; bases with no gene match: 14. CDR3 amino acids: CASSDPGLSIRNEQFF. The CDR3 DNA sequence: TGTGCCAGCAGCGACCCGGGACTAAGTATTCGGAATGAGCAGTTCTTC. The variable domain in full, completed from reference TRBV5-4 and TRBJ2-1, reads ETGVTQSPTHLIKTRGQQVTLRCSSQSGHNTVSWYQQALGQGPQFIFQYYREEENGRGNFPPRFSGLQFPNYSSELNVNALELDDSALYLCASSDPGLSIRNEQFFGPGTRLTVL.

V and J are TRBV10-1 and TRBJ2-5; D possibly corresponds to TRBD2 (5 bases). Trimming cost V 8 bases and J 1 base, with 11 bases left between them. The length of the CDR3 is 13 residues. Germline loops: CDR1 WNHNN, CDR2 SYGVQD (reference sequence). In DNA form, the CDR3 reads TGCGCCAGCGCGGGCCCCGTCCAAGAGACCCAGTACTTC. Amino acid sequence: CASAGPVQETQYF.

This clone was seen only once. The chain's CDR3 is CASSATGVDNEQFF. In nucleotides, the CDR3 is TGTGCCAGCAGTGCGACAGGAGTAGACAATGAGCAGTTCTTC. The rearrangement joins TRBV2 to TRBJ2-1; TRBD1 is a possible D gene (6 bases). The CDR3 runs 14 residues. V lost 4 bases and J 5 bases, leaving 12 bases between the germline ends. Per germline, CDR1 SNHLY and CDR2 FYNNEI.

The V and J genes are TRBV29-1 and TRBJ1-1, with unresolved D. Between the trimmed V and J ends, which lost 1 base and 1 base, there was a span of 10 bases. This CDR3 contains 14 residues. Germline loops: CDR1 SQVTM, CDR2 ANQGSEA. The CDR3 here is CSVEGPRRNTEAFF. For the CDR3, the DNA is TGCAGCGTTGAAGGCCCCAGGCGGAACACTGAAGCTTTCTTT.